Following are 4 T cell receptor beta chains from one sample sequenced in a study of T-cell memory formation after mild COVID-19. TCRdb passed the 5' RACE reads through MiXCR, listing each CDR3 protein once. The table lists about 600,000 distinct CDR3 sequences, approximately 21% of them singletons. The sequencing input was PBMCs or a T cell subset sorted from them (not recorded which). These receptors all come from an adult woman who had mild COVID-19 (a few samples of this study predate the infection). Cell type and time point are not known.

The table lists this clonotype with a few counts. This chain connects TRBV6-5 to TRBJ2-1, with TRBD2 as a possible D gene (5 bases). Germline lookup yields CDR1 MNHEY and CDR2 SVGAGI. Trimming pared 6 bases from V and 8 bases from J, leaving 20 bases between. The CDR3 runs to 15 residues. The CDR3 DNA sequence: TGTGCCAGCAGCTCTCCTCGGGCACTAGTGGATGAGCAGTTCTTC. Translation: CASSSPRALVDEQFF.

The chain carries TRBV11-3 and TRBJ1-4, with 7 bases identical to TRBD1. The V gene's germline CDR1 is SGHNT and CDR2 YENEEA. CDR3 length equals 15 residues. With V trimmed by 4 bases and J by 0 bases, 2 bases remained unmatched. The CDR3 coding sequence is TGTGCCAGCAGCTCCCAGGGGGCAACTAATGAAAAACTGTTTTTT. Translated: CASSSQGATNEKLFF.

The table lists this clonotype with a few counts. The chain carries TRBV4-2 and TRBJ2-1, with 10 bases lining up with TRBD2. V trimming: 1 base; J trimming: 6 bases; junction bases outside the gene matches: 12. Germline-derived CDR1 and CDR2 are LGHNA and YNFKEQ. This CDR3 has 18 residues. CDR3 coding DNA: TGTGCCAGCAGCCAAGGGGCTAGCGGGAGAGTAGGACCCAATGAGCAGTTCTTC. The encoded protein is CASSQGASGRVGPNEQFF.

In its sample, this clonotype was seen a few times. The chain carries TRBV6-2 or TRBV6-3 and TRBJ2-3; 10 nucleotides agree with TRBD2. The CDR3 sequence is 19 residues long. CDR1 and CDR2 (germline): MNHEY, SVGEGT. V dropped 0 bases and J dropped 3; count of bases not matched to a gene: 12. The CDR3 sequence: CASSYSSGRAGGRTDTQYF. CDR3 DNA: TGTGCCAGCAGTTACTCGAGCGGGAGGGCCGGCGGGAGGACAGATACGCAGTATTTT.